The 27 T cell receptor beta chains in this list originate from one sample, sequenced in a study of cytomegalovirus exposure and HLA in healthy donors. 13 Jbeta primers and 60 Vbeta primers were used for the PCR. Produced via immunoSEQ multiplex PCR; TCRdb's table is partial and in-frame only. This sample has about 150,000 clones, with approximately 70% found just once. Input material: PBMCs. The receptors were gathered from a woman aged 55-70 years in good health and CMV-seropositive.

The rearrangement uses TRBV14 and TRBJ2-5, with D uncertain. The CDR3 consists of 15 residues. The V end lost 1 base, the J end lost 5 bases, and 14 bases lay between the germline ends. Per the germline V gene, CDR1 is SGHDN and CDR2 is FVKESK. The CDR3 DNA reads TGTGCCAGCAGCCAAGCGTTGACGGCGAGGGAGACCCAGTACTTC. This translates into CASSQALTARETQYF.

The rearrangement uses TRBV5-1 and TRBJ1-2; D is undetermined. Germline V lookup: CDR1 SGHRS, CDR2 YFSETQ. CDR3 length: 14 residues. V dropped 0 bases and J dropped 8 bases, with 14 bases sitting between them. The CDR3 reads CASSLEALSGGYTF. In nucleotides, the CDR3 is TGCGCCAGCAGCTTGGAAGCGTTAAGTGGAGGCTACACCTTC.

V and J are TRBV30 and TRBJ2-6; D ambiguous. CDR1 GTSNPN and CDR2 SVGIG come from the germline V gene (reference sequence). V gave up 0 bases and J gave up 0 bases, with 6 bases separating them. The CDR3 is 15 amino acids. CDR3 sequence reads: CAWSVARSGANVLTF. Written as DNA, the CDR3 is TGTGCCTGGAGTGTAGCTCGCTCTGGGGCCAACGTCCTGACTTTC.

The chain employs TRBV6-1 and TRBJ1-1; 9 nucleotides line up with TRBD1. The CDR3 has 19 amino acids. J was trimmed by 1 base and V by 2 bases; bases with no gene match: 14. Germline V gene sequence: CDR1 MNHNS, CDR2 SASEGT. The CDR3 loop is CASSEHLDRGTFRNTEAFF. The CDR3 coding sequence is TGTGCCAGCAGTGAACATCTGGACAGGGGTACTTTTAGGAACACTGAAGCTTTCTTT.

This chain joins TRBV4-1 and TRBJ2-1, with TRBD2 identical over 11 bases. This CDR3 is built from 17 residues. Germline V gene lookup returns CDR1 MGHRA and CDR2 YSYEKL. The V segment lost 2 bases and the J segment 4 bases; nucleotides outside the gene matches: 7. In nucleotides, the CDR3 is TGCGCCAGCAGCCAATCCCCGACTAGCGGGGCTTACAATGAGCAGTTCTTC. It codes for CASSQSPTSGAYNEQFF.

The CDR3 spells CASSPMADTEAFF. CDR3 nucleotides: TGTGCCAGCTCACCAATGGCAGACACTGAAGCTTTCTTT. V and J are TRBV18 and TRBJ1-1; D ambiguous. CDR1 and CDR2 from the germline V gene are KGHSH and LQKENI. V lost 2 bases, J lost 3 bases, and 7 bases lay in between. The CDR3 is made up of 13 amino acids.

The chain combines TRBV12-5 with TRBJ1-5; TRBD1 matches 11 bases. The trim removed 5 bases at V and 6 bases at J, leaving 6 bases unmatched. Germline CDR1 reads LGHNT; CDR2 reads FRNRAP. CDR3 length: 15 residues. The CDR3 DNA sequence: TGTGCTAGTGGTGATGGACAGGGGGCAGGTCAGCCCCAGCATTTT. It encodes CASGDGQGAGQPQHF.

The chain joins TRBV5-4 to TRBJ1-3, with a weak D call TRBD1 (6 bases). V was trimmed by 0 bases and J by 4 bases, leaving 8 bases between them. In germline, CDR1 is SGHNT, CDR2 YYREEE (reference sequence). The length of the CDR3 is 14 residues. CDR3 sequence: CASSLAGQGNTIYF. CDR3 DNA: TGTGCCAGCAGCTTGGCAGGACAGGGAAACACCATATATTTT.

The CDR3 loop is CAEGTGYEQYF. CDR3 bases: TGTGCCGAGGGGACAGGATACGAGCAGTACTTC. The chain is built from TRBV7-9 and TRBJ2-5; 8 nucleotides match TRBD1. The tail of the sequence fits TRBJ2-7 better, so the J call may be wrong. The CDR3 consists of 11 residues. CDR1 SEHNR and CDR2 FQNEAQ come from the germline V gene (reference sequence).

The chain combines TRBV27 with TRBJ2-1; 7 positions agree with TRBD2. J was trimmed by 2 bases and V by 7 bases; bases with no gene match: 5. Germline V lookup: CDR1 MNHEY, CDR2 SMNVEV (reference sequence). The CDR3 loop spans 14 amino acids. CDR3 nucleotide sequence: TGTGCCAGCAAACACGGGAGGCCCTACAATGAGCAGTTCTTC. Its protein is CASKHGRPYNEQFF.

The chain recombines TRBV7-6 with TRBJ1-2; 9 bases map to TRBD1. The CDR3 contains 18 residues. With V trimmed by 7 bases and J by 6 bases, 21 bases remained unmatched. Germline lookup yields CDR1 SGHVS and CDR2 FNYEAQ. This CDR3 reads CASTLRASGTGRVNGYTF. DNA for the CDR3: TGTGCCAGCACCCTTAGGGCCTCCGGGACAGGGAGGGTGAATGGCTACACCTTC.

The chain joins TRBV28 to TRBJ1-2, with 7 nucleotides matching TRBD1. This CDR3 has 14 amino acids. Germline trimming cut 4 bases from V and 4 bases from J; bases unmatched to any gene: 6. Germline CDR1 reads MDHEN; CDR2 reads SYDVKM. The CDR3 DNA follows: TGTGCCAGCAGTTCAGCACAGGGGATCTATGGCTACACCTTC. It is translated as CASSSAQGIYGYTF.

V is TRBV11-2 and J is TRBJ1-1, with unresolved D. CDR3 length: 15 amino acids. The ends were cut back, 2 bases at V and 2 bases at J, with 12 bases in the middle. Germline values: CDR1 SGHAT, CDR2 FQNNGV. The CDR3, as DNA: TGTGCCAGCAGCTTAACTCCAGGTTCAAACACTGAAGCTTTCTTT. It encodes CASSLTPGSNTEAFF.

CDR3 region: CASSLSRESEQFF. CDR3 sequence (DNA): TGTGCCAGCAGCCTTAGCCGGGAGTCTGAGCAGTTCTTC. The rearrangement uses TRBV7-3 and TRBJ2-1, with a weak D call TRBD2 (6 bases). Germline CDR1 SGHTA, CDR2 FQGTGA. V dropped 5 bases and J dropped 9 bases, with 14 bases sitting between them. CDR3 length: 13 amino acids.

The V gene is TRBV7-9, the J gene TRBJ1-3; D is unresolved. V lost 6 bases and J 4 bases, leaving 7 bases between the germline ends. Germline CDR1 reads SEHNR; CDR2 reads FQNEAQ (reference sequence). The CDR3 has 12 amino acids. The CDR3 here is CASRPQGNTIYF. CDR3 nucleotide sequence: TGTGCCAGCAGACCTCAGGGAAACACCATATATTTT.

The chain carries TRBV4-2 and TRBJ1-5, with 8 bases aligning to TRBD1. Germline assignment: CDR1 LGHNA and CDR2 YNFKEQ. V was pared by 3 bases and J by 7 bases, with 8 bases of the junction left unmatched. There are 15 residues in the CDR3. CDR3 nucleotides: TGTGCCAGCAGCCAGGAAGGACAGGGCTTCCAGCCCCAGCATTTT. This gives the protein CASSQEGQGFQPQHF.

The CDR3 coding sequence is TGTGCCAGCAGTACAAGATCGGGTTACGAGCAGTACTTC. Amino acids: CASSTRSGYEQYF. The chain recombines TRBV27 with TRBJ2-7, with D hard to call. Trimming left V 5 bases short and J 4 bases short, with 12 bases between. CDR3 length equals 13 residues. CDR1 and CDR2 (germline): MNHEY, SMNVEV (reference sequence).

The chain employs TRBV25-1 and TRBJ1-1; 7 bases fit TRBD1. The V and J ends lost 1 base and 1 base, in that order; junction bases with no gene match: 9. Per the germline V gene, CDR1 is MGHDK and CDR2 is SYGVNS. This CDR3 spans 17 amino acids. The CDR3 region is CASSESVSGGRNTEAFF. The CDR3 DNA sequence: TGTGCCAGCAGTGAATCGGTCTCAGGGGGTCGGAACACTGAAGCTTTCTTT.

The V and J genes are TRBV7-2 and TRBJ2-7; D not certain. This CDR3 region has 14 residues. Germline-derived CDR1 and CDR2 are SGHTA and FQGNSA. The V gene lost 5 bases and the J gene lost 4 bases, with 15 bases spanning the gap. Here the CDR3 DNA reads TGTGCCAGCAGCCGAAATGAGCTATTGTACGAGCAGTACTTC. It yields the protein CASSRNELLYEQYF.

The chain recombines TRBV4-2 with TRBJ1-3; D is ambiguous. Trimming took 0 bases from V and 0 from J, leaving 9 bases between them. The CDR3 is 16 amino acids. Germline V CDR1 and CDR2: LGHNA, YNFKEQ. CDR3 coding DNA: TGTGCCAGCAGCCAAGAATTAACAGCCTCTGGAAACACCATATATTTT. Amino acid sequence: CASSQELTASGNTIYF.

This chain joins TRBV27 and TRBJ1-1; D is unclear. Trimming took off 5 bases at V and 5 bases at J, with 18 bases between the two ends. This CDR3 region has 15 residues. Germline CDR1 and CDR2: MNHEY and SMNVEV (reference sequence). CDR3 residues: CASSRTGGSGTEAFF. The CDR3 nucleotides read TGTGCCAGCAGTCGAACGGGAGGGTCGGGGACTGAAGCTTTCTTT.

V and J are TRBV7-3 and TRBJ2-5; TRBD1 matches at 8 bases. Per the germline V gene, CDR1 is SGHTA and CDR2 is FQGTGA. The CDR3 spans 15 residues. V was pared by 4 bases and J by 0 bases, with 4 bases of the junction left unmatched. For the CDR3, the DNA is TGTGCCAGCAGCTCCGGACAGGGCCACCAAGAGACCCAGTACTTC. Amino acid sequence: CASSSGQGHQETQYF.

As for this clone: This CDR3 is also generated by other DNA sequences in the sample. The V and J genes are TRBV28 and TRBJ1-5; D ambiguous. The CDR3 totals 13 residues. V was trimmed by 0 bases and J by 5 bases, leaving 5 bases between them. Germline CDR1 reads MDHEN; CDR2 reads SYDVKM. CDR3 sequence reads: CASSLWGDQPQHF. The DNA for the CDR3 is TGTGCCAGCAGTTTATGGGGAGATCAGCCCCAGCATTTT. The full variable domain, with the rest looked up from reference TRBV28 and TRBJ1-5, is DVKVTQSSRYLVKRTGEKVFLECVQDMDHENMFWYRQDPGLGLRLIYFSYDVKMKEKGDIPEGYSVSREKKERFSLILESASTNQTSMYLCASSLWGDQPQHFGDGTRLSIL.

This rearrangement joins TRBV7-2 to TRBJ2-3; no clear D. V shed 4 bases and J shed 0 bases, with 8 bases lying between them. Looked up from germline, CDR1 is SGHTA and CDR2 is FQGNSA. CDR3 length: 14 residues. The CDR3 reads CASSYSMSTDTQYF. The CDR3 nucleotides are TGTGCCAGCAGCTACTCTATGAGCACAGATACGCAGTATTTT.

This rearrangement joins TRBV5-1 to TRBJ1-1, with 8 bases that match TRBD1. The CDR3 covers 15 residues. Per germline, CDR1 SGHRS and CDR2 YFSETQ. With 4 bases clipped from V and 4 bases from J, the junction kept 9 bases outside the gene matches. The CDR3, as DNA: TGCGCCAGCAGCCCACGGACAGGGAAAATCACTGAAGCTTTCTTT. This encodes CASSPRTGKITEAFF.

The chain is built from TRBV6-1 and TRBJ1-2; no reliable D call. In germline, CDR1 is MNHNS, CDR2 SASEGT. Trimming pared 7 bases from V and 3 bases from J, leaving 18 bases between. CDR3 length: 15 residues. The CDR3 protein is CASNPQRLSYYGYTF. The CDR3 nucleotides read TGTGCCAGCAACCCCCAGAGGCTTAGCTACTATGGCTACACCTTC.

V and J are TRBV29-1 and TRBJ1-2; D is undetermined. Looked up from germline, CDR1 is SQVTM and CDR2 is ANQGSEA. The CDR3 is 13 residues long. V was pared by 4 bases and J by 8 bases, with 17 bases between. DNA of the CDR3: TGCAGCGTTGTTAGGGAATCACTAGGAGGCTACACCTTC. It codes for CSVVRESLGGYTF.